A selection of T cell receptor beta chains follows, all from one sample in a study of T cell responses to AZD1222 COVID-19 vaccine. Measured with immunoSEQ multiplex PCR; TCRdb has only the in-frame clones, and not every one. This sample has some 90,000 clones, with roughly 90% found just once. The starting material was peripheral blood, obtained on day 0 of AZD1222 vaccination. These receptors were collected from an adult in good health. Each CDR3 is given with its conserved first and last residue. Fields, in order: clone size, J gene, D gene, V gene, CDR3 protein, CDR3 DNA. A D gene is named only where the DNA matches it firmly. The listing skips clone size in some rows; elsewhere it reads once, few, many or a size class.

. TRBJ2-1 . TRBV3-1/TRBV3-2 CASGHPLQSSSYNEQFF TGTGCCAGCGGCCACCCTCTTCAGAGCAGCTCCTACAATGAGCAGTTCTTC
. TRBJ1-4 . TRBV6-5 CASSYSKGSNEKLFF TGTGCCAGCAGTTACTCGAAAGGGTCTAATGAAAAACTGTTTTTT
. TRBJ2-3 . TRBV5-5 CASSSALRTVTDTQYF TGTGCCAGCAGCTCCGCCTTAAGGACAGTCACAGATACGCAGTATTTT
. TRBJ2-1 . TRBV19 CASSIGGMWGDEQFF TGTGCCAGTAGTATAGGGGGGATGTGGGGTGATGAGCAGTTCTTC
. TRBJ2-1 . TRBV9 CASSVDGYYNEQFF TGTGCCAGCAGCGTAGATGGGTACTACAATGAGCAGTTCTTC
. TRBJ1-1 TRBD1 TRBV13 CASSGTGGNTEAFF TGTGCCAGCAGCGGAACAGGGGGAAACACTGAAGCTTTCTTT
. TRBJ2-7 TRBD2 TRBV6-6 CASSLPGTSRNEQYF TGTGCCAGCAGCCTCCCCGGGACTAGTCGAAACGAGCAGTACTTC
. TRBJ1-2 TRBD1 TRBV4-2 CASSQDRTGTLRGYTF TGTGCCAGCAGCCAAGATCGGACAGGGACATTGAGGGGCTACACCTTC
. TRBJ2-2 . TRBV4-2 CASSSRLGTGELFF TGTGCCAGCAGCTCCCGCTTGGGCACCGGGGAGCTGTTTTTT
. TRBJ2-3 TRBD2 TRBV7-9 CASSLPPRLAGREDTQYF TGTGCCAGCAGCTTACCCCCGCGACTAGCGGGACGGGAAGATACGCAGTATTTT
. TRBJ1-1 . TRBV19 CASSMSLNTEAFF TGTGCCAGTAGTATGTCTCTGAACACTGAAGCTTTCTTT
. TRBJ2-5 . TRBV6-5 CASKGFKETQYF TGTGCCAGCAAAGGGTTCAAAGAGACCCAGTACTTC
. TRBJ2-2 TRBD2 TRBV6-4 CASREAGGANTGELFF TGTGCCAGCAGAGAAGCGGGGGGAGCGAACACCGGGGAGCTGTTTTTT
once TRBJ1-1 TRBD1 TRBV2 CASRKMGQGETEAFF TGTGCCAGCAGAAAGATGGGACAGGGCGAGACTGAAGCTTTCTTT
. TRBJ1-2 . TRBV4-3 CASSQRDSYGYTF TGCGCCAGCAGCCAGAGAGACAGCTATGGCTACACCTTC
. TRBJ2-7 . TRBV4-2 CASSQDRFRGASYEQYF TGTGCCAGCAGCCAAGATCGATTTCGGGGTGCCTCCTACGAGCAGTACTTC
. TRBJ2-1 . TRBV6-5 CASTGFGVGEQFF TGTGCCAGCACCGGGTTTGGGGTTGGTGAGCAGTTCTTC
. TRBJ2-1 . TRBV19 CASSILGLGGTHNEQFF TGTGCCAGTAGTATTTTGGGTCTGGGGGGAACACACAATGAGCAGTTCTTC
. TRBJ1-2 . TRBV30 CAWSVGQLYGYTF TGTGCCTGGAGTGTCGGGCAGCTCTATGGCTACACCTTC
. TRBJ1-2 . TRBV6-6 CASRVKANYGYTF TGTGCCAGCAGAGTCAAAGCTAACTATGGCTACACCTTC
once TRBJ2-7 TRBD1 TRBV6-5 CASSSIAGTGGEQYF TGTGCCAGCAGTTCCATCGCCGGGACAGGGGGCGAGCAGTACTTC
. TRBJ1-1 . TRBV19 CASRASMNTEAFF TGTGCCAGCAGGGCCAGCATGAACACTGAAGCTTTCTTT
. TRBJ1-6 TRBD1 TRBV27 CASSFGTAPSYNSPLHF TGTGCCAGCAGCTTCGGGACAGCACCCTCCTATAATTCACCCCTCCACTTT
. TRBJ2-2 . TRBV6-5 CASPMLGDTGELFF TGTGCCAGCCCCATGCTTGGGGACACCGGGGAGCTGTTTTTT
. TRBJ2-7 TRBD2 TRBV5-4 CASSLSLKAGGLHEQYF TGTGCCAGCAGCTTGAGTCTTAAAGCGGGAGGGCTCCACGAGCAGTACTTC
. TRBJ1-5 . TRBV12-3/TRBV12-4 CASSLMGGQPQHF TGTGCCAGCAGTTTAATGGGGGGTCAGCCCCAGCATTTT
. TRBJ2-1 TRBD2 TRBV19 CASSIGGGNEQFF TGTGCCAGTAGTATAGGGGGGGGCAATGAGCAGTTCTTC
. TRBJ2-5 . TRBV5-5 CASSLGRGQETQYF TGTGCCAGCAGCTTAGGTAGGGGGCAAGAGACCCAGTACTTC
. TRBJ2-7 . TRBV21-1 CGEGGSSYEQYF TGTGGAGAAGGAGGCTCCTCCTACGAGCAGTACTTC
once TRBJ2-2 TRBD2 TRBV11-2 CASSFVLYRGGENTGELFF TGTGCCAGCAGCTTCGTTTTATATCGCGGGGGGGAGAACACCGGGGAGCTGTTTTTT
. TRBJ2-7 TRBD1 TRBV7-9 CASSLGLRQGAYEQYF TGTGCCAGCAGCTTAGGACTTAGACAGGGTGCCTACGAGCAGTACTTC
. TRBJ1-4 . TRBV9 CASSVSASGRLEKLFF TGTGCCAGCAGCGTATCCGCCTCAGGGAGACTTGAAAAACTGTTTTTT
. TRBJ2-2 TRBD1 TRBV10-1 CASSKDARDRGPSNTGELFF TGCGCCAGCAGTAAGGACGCCCGGGACAGGGGTCCCTCGAACACCGGGGAGCTGTTTTTT
. TRBJ2-7 TRBD2 TRBV6-1 CASSEEHRTRVHEQYF TGTGCCAGCAGTGAAGAACACAGGACTAGAGTTCACGAGCAGTACTTC
. TRBJ2-2 TRBD1 TRBV19 CASRVRGPGELFF TGTGCCAGTAGGGTCAGGGGGCCCGGGGAGCTGTTTTTT
. TRBJ1-5 . TRBV6-1 CASSEFVNSNQPQHF TGTGCCAGCAGTGAATTTGTGAATAGCAATCAGCCCCAGCATTTT
. TRBJ2-3 TRBD2 TRBV29-1 CSVGGRAELGTDTQYF TGCAGCGTTGGGGGGAGGGCAGAGTTGGGCACAGATACGCAGTATTTT
. TRBJ1-5 . TRBV21-1 CASSKHDRGGEQPQHF TGTGCCAGCAGCAAACACGATAGGGGTGGGGAGCAGCCCCAGCATTTT
. TRBJ1-1 . TRBV4-3 CASSQGDNTEAFF TGCGCCAGCAGCCAAGGGGATAACACTGAAGCTTTCTTT
. TRBJ1-5 . TRBV9 CASSLYSGNQPQHF TGTGCCAGCAGCCTTTACAGCGGCAATCAGCCCCAGCATTTT
. TRBJ2-1 TRBD2 TRBV19 CASSIGASGRWDEQFF TGTGCCAGTAGTATAGGGGCTAGCGGGAGGTGGGATGAGCAGTTCTTC
. TRBJ2-7 TRBD2 TRBV5-1 CASSIPSGGVEQYF TGCGCCAGCAGCATCCCCTCGGGAGGGGTTGAGCAGTACTTC
few TRBJ2-1 . TRBV7-8 CASSLVASPSGEQFF TGTGCCAGCAGCTTAGTGGCTAGCCCTTCAGGGGAGCAGTTCTTC
. TRBJ2-2 TRBD2 TRBV27 CASSLFGTSRPNTGELFF TGTGCCAGCAGTTTATTCGGGACTAGCCGACCGAACACCGGGGAGCTGTTTTTT
. TRBJ2-2 TRBD2 TRBV7-2 CASSSTGTSGTYTGELFF TGTGCCAGCAGCTCCACCGGGACTAGCGGGACCTACACCGGGGAGCTGTTTTTT
. TRBJ1-6 . TRBV4-2 CASSQDFPAQNSPLHF TGTGCCAGCAGCCAAGATTTCCCGGCCCAAAATTCACCCCTCCACTTT
. TRBJ2-3 TRBD2 TRBV6-4 CASSKSSGDTDTQYF TGTGCCAGCTCAAAATCTAGCGGGGACACAGATACGCAGTATTTT
once TRBJ2-1 TRBD2 TRBV10-2 CASSERGAYNEQFF TGCGCCAGCAGCGAGCGGGGGGCCTACAATGAGCAGTTCTTC
once TRBJ1-1 . TRBV18 CASSPPPGQNTEAFF TGTGCCAGCTCACCACCGCCGGGACAGAACACTGAAGCTTTCTTT
once TRBJ1-1 . TRBV7-7 CASSLVCLPEAFF TGTGCTAGCAGCTTAGTGTGTCTCCCTGAAGCTTTCTTT
. TRBJ1-5 . TRBV18 CASSPNQPQHF TGTGCCAGCTCACCCAATCAGCCCCAGCATTTT
once TRBJ1-3 . TRBV6-5 CASRLSKGNTIYF TGTGCCAGCAGACTTAGTAAGGGGAACACCATATATTTT
. TRBJ2-6 . TRBV27 CASTPSYGANVLTF TGTGCCAGCACCCCCTCATATGGGGCCAACGTCCTGACTTTC
. TRBJ1-3 TRBD1 TRBV7-3 CASTEAQGASGNTIYF TGTGCCAGCACCGAAGCTCAGGGGGCGTCTGGAAACACCATATATTTT
. TRBJ2-5 . TRBV5-1 CASSRQETQYF TGCGCCAGCAGCCGTCAAGAGACCCAGTACTTC
. TRBJ2-3 . TRBV2 CASSERRYTDTQYF TGTGCCAGCAGTGAAAGGCGATACACAGATACGCAGTATTTT
. TRBJ2-6 . TRBV6-5 CASSYRRSSGANVLTF TGTGCCAGCAGTTACCGACGGTCCTCTGGGGCCAACGTCCTGACTTTC